A single sample gave rise to the 27 T cell receptor beta chains below, sequenced in a study of OX40 agonist ivuxolimab in advanced cancers. TCRdb's table, derived via immunoSEQ multiplex PCR, lists solely in-frame clones and lacks some. The table lists tens of thousands of clones, 80% of them singletons. Sequencing used CD4+ or CD8+ T cells sorted from blood, obtained in a trial of the OX40 agonist ivuxolimab. Receptor source: an adult with an advanced solid tumor such as melanoma, head and neck, liver or kidney cancer.

This clone appeared once. The chain combines TRBV9 with TRBJ1-4; 7 positions agree with TRBD1. From germline, CDR1 is SGDLS and CDR2 YYNGEE. The CDR3 is 16 residues long. The V and J ends lost 2 bases and 4 bases, in that order; junction bases with no gene match: 8. CDR3 in amino acids: CASSVTPGQSNEKLFF. DNA for the CDR3: TGTGCCAGCAGCGTGACCCCGGGACAGAGTAATGAAAAACTGTTTTTT. The full variable domain, rest sourced from reference TRBV9 and TRBJ1-4, is DSGVTQTPKHLITATGQRVTLRCSPRSGDLSVYWYQQSLDQGLQFLIQYYNGEERAKGNILERFSAQQFPDLHSELNLSSLELGDSALYFCASSVTPGQSNEKLFFGSGTQLSVL.

This chain uses TRBV28 with TRBJ2-5, with 7 nucleotides matching TRBD1. The J call is uncertain, as TRBJ2-7 better fits the DNA end. CDR3 length: 14 residues. The germline V gene encodes CDR1 MDHEN and CDR2 SYDVKM. The CDR3: CASSPSDRVYEQYF. DNA of the CDR3: TGTGCCAGCAGCCCCAGTGACAGGGTATACGAGCAGTACTTC.

Worth noting for this clone: The identical CDR3 is also encoded by other nucleotide sequences in the sample. This sequence joins TRBV4-3 and TRBJ1-1; D gene ambiguous. V dropped 1 base and J dropped 7 bases, with 4 bases sitting between them. Per germline, CDR1 LGHNA and CDR2 YSLEER. The length of the CDR3 is 11 residues. The CDR3 region is CASSQGFEAFF. The CDR3 DNA is TGCGCCAGCAGCCAAGGCTTTGAAGCTTTCTTT.

This sequence joins TRBV18 and TRBJ2-7; D is unresolved. The CDR3 totals 14 residues. Trimming left V 0 bases short and J 2 bases short, with 8 bases between. The germline CDR1 and CDR2 sequences are KGHSH and LQKENI. CDR3 region: CASSPPTETYEQYF. As DNA, the CDR3 is TGTGCCAGCTCACCACCGACGGAAACCTACGAGCAGTACTTC.

The table lists this clone with a few counts. The chain carries TRBV5-6 and TRBJ2-1; D may match TRBD1 or TRBD2 (5 bases each). The CDR3 extends over 13 amino acids. The germline CDR1 and CDR2 sequences are SGHDT and YYEEEE. Trimming took 0 bases from V and 6 from J, leaving 7 bases between them. CDR3 coding DNA: TGTGCCAGCAGCTTGGTGGGGGTCAATGAGCAGTTCTTC. Protein: CASSLVGVNEQFF.

This clone was observed a few times. The chain links TRBV5-1 to TRBJ1-2; no clear D. There are 12 residues in the CDR3. V was pared by 0 bases and J by 8 bases, with 8 bases between. Germline V gene data show CDR1 as SGHRS and CDR2 as YFSETQ. The CDR3 DNA follows: TGCGCCAGCAGCTTGGGCGGGGAAGGCTACACCTTC. This translates into CASSLGGEGYTF.

Points on this clone: The identical CDR3 is also encoded by other nucleotide sequences in the sample. This chain uses TRBV5-1 with TRBJ2-5; tentative D call: TRBD1 (5 bases). The J call may not be correct, given that the DNA end is closer to TRBJ2-7. CDR1 is SGHRS, CDR2 YFSETQ, per germline. The CDR3 length is 13 residues. The CDR3 nucleotides are TGCGCCAGCAGCTTTCCAGGGTCGGGCGAGCAGTACTTC. Its translation: CASSFPGSGEQYF.

The chain uses TRBV9 and TRBJ2-7, with 10 bases matching TRBD2. The CDR3 loop spans 16 amino acids. V was clipped by 4 bases and J by 3 bases; unmatched bases: 10. Germline lookup yields CDR1 SGDLS and CDR2 YYNGEE. The CDR3 is CASSPGGTSGDYEQYF. The CDR3 DNA reads TGTGCCAGCAGCCCTGGGGGAACTAGCGGGGACTACGAGCAGTACTTC.

This chain links TRBV7-4 with TRBJ2-7, with D possibly TRBD1 on 6 matching bases. The length of the CDR3 is 15 residues. V lost 1 base and J lost 7, with 17 bases in between. The germline V gene has CDR1 SGHVT and CDR2 SQSDAQ. The CDR3 DNA sequence: TGTGCCAGCAGCTTAGAGGGGACACGCAGCCCGGAGCAGTACTTC. Encoded protein: CASSLEGTRSPEQYF. Full variable domain (remainder filled in from reference TRBV7-4 and TRBJ2-7): GAGVSQSPRYKVAKRGRDVALRCDSISGHVTLYWYRQTLGQGSEVLTYSQSDAQRDKSGRPSGRFSAERPERSVSTLKIQRTEQGDSAVYLCASSLEGTRSPEQYFGPGTRLTVT.

This clone was recorded a few times. V and J are TRBV5-1 and TRBJ2-7; 8 bases line up with TRBD2. The CDR3 extends over 16 amino acids. V lost 3 bases and J lost 2; bases outside the gene matches: 10. The germline gives CDR1 SGHRS, CDR2 YFSETQ. This CDR3 reads CASSSSGGRPTYEQYF. In DNA form, the CDR3 reads TGCGCCAGCAGCTCCTCCGGCGGGAGGCCGACCTACGAGCAGTACTTC.

In this sample, this clone turned up many times. This chain uses TRBV28 with TRBJ1-5, with 8 bases matching TRBD1. Looked up from germline, CDR1 is MDHEN and CDR2 is SYDVKM. Trimming took 6 bases from V and 5 from J; bases not matched to a gene: 12. CDR3 length: 16 residues. CDR3 region: CASSFQHQGAHQPQHF. CDR3 nucleotide sequence: TGTGCCAGCAGCTTCCAACACCAGGGGGCACATCAGCCCCAGCATTTT.

The gene calls are TRBV11-2 and TRBJ2-5, with D perhaps matching TRBD1 (6 bases). The germline CDR1 and CDR2 sequences are SGHAT and FQNNGV. The CDR3 runs 12 residues. The germline V and J ends were trimmed by 5 bases and 6 bases, with 10 bases remaining between them. CDR3 loop: CASSAQGKTQYF. Written as DNA, the CDR3 is TGTGCCAGCAGCGCCCAGGGGAAGACCCAGTACTTC.

J is TRBJ2-2 and V is TRBV6-5; D ambiguous. The CDR3 extends over 14 amino acids. Trimming left V 2 bases short and J 1 base short, with 5 bases between. Germline V gene data show CDR1 as MNHEY and CDR2 as SVGAGI. CDR3 sequence (DNA): TGTGCCAGCAGTTACAGGGAGAACACCGGGGAGCTGTTTTTT. Residues: CASSYRENTGELFF.

The V gene is TRBV29-1, the J gene TRBJ2-7; 10 bases agree with TRBD1. Germline CDR1 is SQVTM and CDR2 is ANQGSEA. J gave up 3 bases and V 7 bases, and 6 bases lay outside the gene matches. This CDR3 comprises 13 residues. DNA for the CDR3: TGCAGCGCGAGTGGGACAGGGGTCTACGAGCAGTACTTC. Its translation is CSASGTGVYEQYF.

This clone showed up just a few times. The V call is TRBV11-2, the J call TRBJ2-3; D unclear. The CDR3 spans 13 residues. Germline V lookup: CDR1 SGHAT, CDR2 FQNNGV. V lost 0 bases and J lost 6, with 7 bases in between. Written as DNA, the CDR3 is TGTGCCAGCAGCTTAGATCAACGGGATACGCAGTATTTT. Translated, it gives CASSLDQRDTQYF.

This clone turned up a few times. The CDR3 nucleotides are TGTGCCAGCAGCTCCCGGGGACCCGGGGAGCTGTTTTTT. It specifies CASSSRGPGELFF. The rearrangement joins TRBV6-5 to TRBJ2-2, with D perhaps matching TRBD1 or TRBD2 (5 bases each). The germline gives CDR1 MNHEY, CDR2 SVGAGI. V lost 6 bases and J 6 bases, leaving 11 bases between the germline ends. This CDR3 has 13 residues.

This clone has only one observation. This chain uses TRBV27 with TRBJ1-4, with D tentatively TRBD1 (6 bases). The CDR3 extends over 16 amino acids. V lost 5 bases, J lost 4 bases, and 17 bases lay in between. Germline V gene lookup returns CDR1 MNHEY and CDR2 SMNVEV (reference sequence). The CDR3 spells CASSPPRGQGNEKLFF. The DNA of the CDR3 is TGTGCCAGCAGTCCCCCGCGGGGGCAGGGTAATGAAAAACTGTTTTTT.

The chain carries TRBV11-1 and TRBJ2-2, with 13 bases fitting TRBD2. CDR1 is SGHAT and CDR2 is FQDESV in the germline V gene (reference sequence). Losses at the gene ends were 5 bases for V and 6 bases for J; bases not matched to a gene: 3. The CDR3 extends over 15 amino acids. CDR3 protein: CASSPLAGGAGELFF. CDR3 coding DNA: TGTGCCAGCAGCCCACTAGCGGGAGGGGCCGGGGAGCTGTTTTTT.

The rearrangement uses TRBV7-6 and TRBJ1-1; D is unresolved. Germline CDR1 is SGHVS and CDR2 is FNYEAQ. This CDR3 contains 16 residues. V was clipped by 1 base and J by 4 bases, with 16 bases between them. In nucleotides, the CDR3 is TGTGCCAGCAGCTTAGAATCGGTTACAGTAGGCACTGAAGCTTTCTTT. Translation: CASSLESVTVGTEAFF.

The chain uses TRBV28 and TRBJ2-7, with 8 bases that match TRBD1. The germline gives CDR1 MDHEN, CDR2 SYDVKM. The length of the CDR3 is 13 residues. J was trimmed by 3 bases and V by 6 bases; bases with no gene match: 4. CDR3 sequence reads: CASRPGQGYEQYF. Written as DNA, the CDR3 is TGTGCCAGCAGACCAGGACAGGGCTACGAGCAGTACTTC. The full variable domain, rest sourced from reference TRBV28 and TRBJ2-7, is DVKVTQSSRYLVKRTGEKVFLECVQDMDHENMFWYRQDPGLGLRLIYFSYDVKMKEKGDIPEGYSVSREKKERFSLILESASTNQTSMYLCASRPGQGYEQYFGPGTRLTVT.

This chain connects TRBV10-3 to TRBJ1-1, with 11 bases that match TRBD1. The germline V gene encodes CDR1 ENHRY and CDR2 SYGVKD. Losses at the gene ends were 2 bases for V and 0 bases for J; bases not matched to a gene: 2. CDR3 length: 16 residues. The CDR3 is CAISEAGQGVNTEAFF. DNA of the CDR3: TGTGCCATCAGTGAGGCGGGACAGGGGGTGAACACTGAAGCTTTCTTT.

The V gene is TRBV14, the J gene TRBJ1-1; the D is unclear. Looked up from germline, CDR1 is SGHDN and CDR2 is FVKESK. The CDR3 loop spans 14 amino acids. The ends were cut back, 4 bases at V and 5 bases at J, with 14 bases in the middle. The CDR3 DNA is TGTGCCAGCAGCCGAGGAGCGGTCGGGACTGAAGCTTTCTTT. Protein: CASSRGAVGTEAFF.

The V call is TRBV11-2, the J call TRBJ2-1; 10 bases are shared with TRBD2. Germline CDR1 is SGHAT and CDR2 is FQNNGV. This CDR3 contains 14 residues. Unmatched junction bases numbered 8, after V lost 0 bases and J lost 15 bases. Here the CDR3 DNA reads TGTGCCAGCAGCTTAGATCCTGGACTAGCGGCCATGTTCTTC. Its translation: CASSLDPGLAAMFF.

The rearrangement joins TRBV4-3 to TRBJ2-4; no firm D call. Germline CDR1 LGHNA, CDR2 YSLEER. The CDR3 is made up of 17 amino acids. V gave up 0 bases and J gave up 2 bases, with 14 bases separating them. The CDR3 sequence is CASSQDWVTPPKNIQYF. In DNA, the CDR3 is TGCGCCAGCAGCCAAGATTGGGTCACACCCCCCAAAAACATTCAGTACTTC.

V and J are TRBV18 and TRBJ1-1; D unclear. From germline, CDR1 is KGHSH and CDR2 LQKENI. V lost 0 bases and J lost 5, with 10 bases in between. This CDR3 is 14 amino acids long. The CDR3 is CASSPPSVFTEAFF. CDR3 sequence (DNA): TGTGCCAGCTCACCACCTTCAGTTTTTACTGAAGCTTTCTTT.

As concerns this clone: The sample contains more than one DNA sequence encoding this CDR3. This sequence joins TRBV5-1 and TRBJ2-7; D remains unclear. Germline V gives CDR1 SGHRS, CDR2 YFSETQ. Trimming removed 5 bases at V and 4 bases at J, with 7 bases between. CDR3 size: 11 residues. The CDR3: CASRTEYEQYF. In nucleotides, the CDR3 is TGCGCCAGCAGAACAGAGTACGAGCAGTACTTC.

The chain joins TRBV29-1 to TRBJ2-1; D is possibly TRBD1 or TRBD2 (6 bases each). The germline V gene encodes CDR1 SQVTM and CDR2 ANQGSEA. The CDR3 is made up of 14 amino acids. V dropped 6 bases and J dropped 5 bases, with 17 bases sitting between them. The CDR3 nucleotides are TGCAGCGTCGTCGGCAGGGGAGGTGACAATGAGCAGTTCTTC. Residues: CSVVGRGGDNEQFF.